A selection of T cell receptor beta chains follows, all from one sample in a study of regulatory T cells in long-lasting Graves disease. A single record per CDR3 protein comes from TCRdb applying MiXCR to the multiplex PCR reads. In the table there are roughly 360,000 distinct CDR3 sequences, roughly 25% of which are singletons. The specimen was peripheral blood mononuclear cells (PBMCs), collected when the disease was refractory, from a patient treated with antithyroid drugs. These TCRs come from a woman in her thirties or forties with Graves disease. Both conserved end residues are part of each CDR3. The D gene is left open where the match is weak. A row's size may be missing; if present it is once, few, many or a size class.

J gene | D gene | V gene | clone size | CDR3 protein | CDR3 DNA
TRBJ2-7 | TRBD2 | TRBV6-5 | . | CASSYGGLAGEYEQYF | TGTGCCAGCAGTTACGGGGGACTAGCGGGAGAGTACGAGCAGTACTTC
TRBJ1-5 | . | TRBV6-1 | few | CASSRETLNSNQPQHF | TGTGCCAGCAGCAGAGAGACTCTCAATAGCAATCAGCCCCAGCATTTT
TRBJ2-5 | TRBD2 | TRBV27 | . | CASSLGLAAVTQYF | TGTGCCAGCAGTTTAGGACTAGCTGCGGTGACCCAGTACTTC
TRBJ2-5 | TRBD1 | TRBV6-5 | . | CASSSRTGVQETQYF | TGTGCCAGCAGTTCGCGTACAGGGGTCCAAGAGACCCAGTACTTC
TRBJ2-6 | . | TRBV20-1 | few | CSAREFGAGANVLTF | TGCAGTGCTAGAGAATTTGGGGCTGGGGCCAACGTCCTGACTTTC
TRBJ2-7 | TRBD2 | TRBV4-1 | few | CASSQGLASAEQYF | TGCGCCAGCAGCCAGGGACTAGCGTCCGCCGAGCAGTACTTC
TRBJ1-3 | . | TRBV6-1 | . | CASSVQIGNTIYF | TGTGCCAGCAGTGTACAAATTGGAAACACCATATATTTT
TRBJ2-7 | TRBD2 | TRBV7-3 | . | CASSLGGEDEQYF | TGTGCCAGCAGCTTGGGGGGGGAGGACGAGCAGTACTTC
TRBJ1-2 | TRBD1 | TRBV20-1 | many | CSARDDRGLIYGYTF | TGCAGTGCTAGAGATGACAGGGGGCTCATCTATGGCTACACCTTC
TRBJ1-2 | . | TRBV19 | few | CASSGQTPGGYTF | TGTGCCAGTAGCGGACAAACCCCGGGAGGCTACACCTTC
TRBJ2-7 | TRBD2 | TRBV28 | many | CASRRALLAGGPYEQYF | TGTGCCAGCAGAAGGGCCTTACTAGCGGGAGGGCCCTACGAGCAGTACTTC
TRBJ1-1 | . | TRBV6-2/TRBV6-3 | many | CASSYSRFSLSLPEAFF | TGTGCCAGCAGTTACTCTCGGTTTTCCCTCAGTTTGCCTGAAGCTTTCTTT
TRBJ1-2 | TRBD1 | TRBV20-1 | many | CSARVGTGPNYGYTF | TGCAGTGCTAGAGTCGGGACAGGGCCTAACTATGGCTACACCTTC
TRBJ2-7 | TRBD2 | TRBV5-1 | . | CASSWSGTSYEQYF | TGCGCCAGCAGCTGGAGCGGGACGTCCTACGAGCAGTACTTC